The 4 T cell receptor beta chains below come from one sample, sequenced in a study of blood T cell repertoires in COVID-19. Clones were sequenced by immunoSEQ multiplex PCR, and TCRdb holds only the in-frame ones, with some missing. The sample has some 100,000 clones, approximately 88% seen once; the top ten hold around 6.9%. Material for sequencing was peripheral blood. The source of these receptors is a woman in her fifties or sixties with acute or convalescent COVID-19.

The V gene is TRBV7-9, the J gene TRBJ1-1, with 8 bases fitting TRBD1. J lost 4 bases, V lost 8 bases, and 3 bases had no gene match. The CDR3 consists of 12 residues. Germline loops: CDR1 SEHNR, CDR2 FQNEAQ (reference sequence). The CDR3, as DNA: TGTGCCAGCCAGACAGGGGCCACTGAAGCTTTCTTT. Translation gives CASQTGATEAFF.

This chain joins TRBV5-1 and TRBJ1-4, with TRBD1 identical over 10 bases. V was pared by 4 bases and J by 8 bases, with 5 bases of the junction left unmatched. Germline V gives CDR1 SGHRS, CDR2 YFSETQ. This CDR3 has 14 residues. The CDR3 nucleotides read TGCGCCAGCAGCCAGGGACAGGGGACAGAAAAACTGTTTTTT. This encodes CASSQGQGTEKLFF.

V usage is TRBV2 and J usage is TRBJ2-5; D might be TRBD1 (6 bases). This CDR3 comprises 13 residues. Germline CDR1 and CDR2: SNHLY and FYNNEI. V shed 6 bases and J shed 2 bases, with 10 bases lying between them. CDR3 in amino acids: CASSGQIQETQYF. The CDR3 nucleotides read TGTGCCAGCAGCGGACAGATACAAGAGACCCAGTACTTC.

J is TRBJ1-5 and V is TRBV21-1; the table's TRBD1 call for D was not verified on the DNA. TRBV21-1 is noted as a pseudogene. CDR3 length equals 15 residues. DNA for the CDR3: TGTGCCAGCAGCAAAAAAGGACAGCTCAATCAGCCCCAGCATTTT. This translates into CASSKKGQLNQPQHF.